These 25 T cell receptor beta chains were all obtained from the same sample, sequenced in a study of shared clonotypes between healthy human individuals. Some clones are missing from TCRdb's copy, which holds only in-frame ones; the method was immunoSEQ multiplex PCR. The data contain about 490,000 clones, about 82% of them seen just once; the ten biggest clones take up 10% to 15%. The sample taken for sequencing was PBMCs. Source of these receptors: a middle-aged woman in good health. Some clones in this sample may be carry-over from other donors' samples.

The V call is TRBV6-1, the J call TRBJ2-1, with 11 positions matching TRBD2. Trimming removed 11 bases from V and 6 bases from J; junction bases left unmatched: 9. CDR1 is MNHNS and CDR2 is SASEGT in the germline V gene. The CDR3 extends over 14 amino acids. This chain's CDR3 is CAGSLAGASNEQFF. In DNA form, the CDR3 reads TGTGCCGGCTCACTAGCGGGAGCGTCCAATGAGCAGTTCTTC.

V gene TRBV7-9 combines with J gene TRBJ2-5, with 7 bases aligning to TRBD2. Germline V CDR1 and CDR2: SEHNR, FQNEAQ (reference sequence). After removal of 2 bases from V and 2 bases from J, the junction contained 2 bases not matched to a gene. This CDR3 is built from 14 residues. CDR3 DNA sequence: TGTGCCAGCAGCTTACCTAGCGGACAAGAGACCCAGTACTTC. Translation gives CASSLPSGQETQYF.

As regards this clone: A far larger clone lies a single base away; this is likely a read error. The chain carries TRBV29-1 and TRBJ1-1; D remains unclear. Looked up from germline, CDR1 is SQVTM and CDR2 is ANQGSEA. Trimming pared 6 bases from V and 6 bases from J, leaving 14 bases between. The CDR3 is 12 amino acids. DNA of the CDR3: TGCAGCGTGAGTTCAGTGAGAGCTGAAGCTTTCTTT. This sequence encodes CSVSSVRAEAFF.

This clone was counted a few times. The CDR3, as DNA: TGTGCCAGCAGCTCTAGCGGGCTGAACGGGGAGCTGTTTTTT. Its protein product is CASSSSGLNGELFF. The chain carries TRBV7-9 and TRBJ2-2, with 8 bases that match TRBD2. The CDR3 length is 14 residues. Germline V gives CDR1 SEHNR, CDR2 FQNEAQ (reference sequence). Germline trimming cut 4 bases from V and 7 bases from J; bases unmatched to any gene: 5.

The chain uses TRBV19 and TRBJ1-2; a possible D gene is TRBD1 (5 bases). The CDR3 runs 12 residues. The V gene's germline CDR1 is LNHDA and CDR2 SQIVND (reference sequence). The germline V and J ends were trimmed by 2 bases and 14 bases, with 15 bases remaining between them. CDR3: CASSISSRQQTF. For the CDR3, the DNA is TGTGCCAGTAGTATATCCTCCCGACAGCAAACCTTC.

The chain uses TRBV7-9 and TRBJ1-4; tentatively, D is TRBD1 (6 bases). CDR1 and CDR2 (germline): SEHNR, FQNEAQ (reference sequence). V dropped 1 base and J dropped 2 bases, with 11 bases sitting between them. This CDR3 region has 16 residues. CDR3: CASSLGGQGTNEKLFF. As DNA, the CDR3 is TGTGCCAGCAGCTTAGGAGGCCAGGGGACTAATGAAAAACTGTTTTTT.

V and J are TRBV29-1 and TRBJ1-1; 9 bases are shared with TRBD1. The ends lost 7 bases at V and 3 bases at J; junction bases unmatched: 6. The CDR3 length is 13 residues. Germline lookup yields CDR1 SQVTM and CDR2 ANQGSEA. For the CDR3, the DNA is TGCAGCGCACGTACAGGGGGCGACACTGAAGCTTTCTTT. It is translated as CSARTGGDTEAFF.

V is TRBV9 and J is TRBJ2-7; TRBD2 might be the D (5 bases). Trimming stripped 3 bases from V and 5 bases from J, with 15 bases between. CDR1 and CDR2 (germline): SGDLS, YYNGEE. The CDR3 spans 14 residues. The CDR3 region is CASSARERFHEQYF. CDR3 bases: TGTGCCAGCAGCGCTAGGGAGCGGTTCCACGAGCAGTACTTC. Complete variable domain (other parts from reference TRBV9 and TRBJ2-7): DSGVTQTPKHLITATGQRVTLRCSPRSGDLSVYWYQQSLDQGLQFLIQYYNGEERAKGNILERFSAQQFPDLHSELNLSSLELGDSALYFCASSARERFHEQYFGPGTRLTVT.

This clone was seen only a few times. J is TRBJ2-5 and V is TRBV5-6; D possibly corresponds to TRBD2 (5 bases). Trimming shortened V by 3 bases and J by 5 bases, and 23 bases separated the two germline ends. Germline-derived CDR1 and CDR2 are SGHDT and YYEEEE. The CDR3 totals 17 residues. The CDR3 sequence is CASSSVGLASRQETQYF. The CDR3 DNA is TGTGCCAGCAGCTCCGTCGGGCTAGCTTCCCGGCAGGAGACCCAGTACTTC.

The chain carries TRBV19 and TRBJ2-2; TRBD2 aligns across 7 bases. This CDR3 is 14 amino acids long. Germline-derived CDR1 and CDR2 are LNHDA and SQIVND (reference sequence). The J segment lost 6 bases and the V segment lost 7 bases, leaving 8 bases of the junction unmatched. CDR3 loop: CASTGLDFSGELFF. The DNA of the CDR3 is TGTGCCAGTACAGGACTAGATTTTTCCGGGGAGCTGTTTTTT.

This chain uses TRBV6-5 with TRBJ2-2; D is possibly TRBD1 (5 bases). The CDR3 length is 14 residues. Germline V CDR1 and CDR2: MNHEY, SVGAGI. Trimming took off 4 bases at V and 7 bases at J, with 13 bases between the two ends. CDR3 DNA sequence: TGTGCCAGCAGTTCTTCTAGGGGCCTCGGGGAGCTGTTTTTT. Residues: CASSSSRGLGELFF.

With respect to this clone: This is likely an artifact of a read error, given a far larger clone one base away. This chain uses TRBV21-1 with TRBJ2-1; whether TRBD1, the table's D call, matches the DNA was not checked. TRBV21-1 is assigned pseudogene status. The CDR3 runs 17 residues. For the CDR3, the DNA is TGTGCCACCCAAATAAGGGGACAGCGGACCAATTACAATGAGCAGTTCTTC. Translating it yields CATQIRGQRTNYNEQFF.

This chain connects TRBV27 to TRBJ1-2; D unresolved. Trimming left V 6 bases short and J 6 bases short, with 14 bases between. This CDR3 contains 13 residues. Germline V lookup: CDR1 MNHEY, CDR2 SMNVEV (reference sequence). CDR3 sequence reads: CASRPTGVNGYTF. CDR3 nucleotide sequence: TGTGCCAGCAGGCCGACCGGGGTTAATGGCTACACCTTC.

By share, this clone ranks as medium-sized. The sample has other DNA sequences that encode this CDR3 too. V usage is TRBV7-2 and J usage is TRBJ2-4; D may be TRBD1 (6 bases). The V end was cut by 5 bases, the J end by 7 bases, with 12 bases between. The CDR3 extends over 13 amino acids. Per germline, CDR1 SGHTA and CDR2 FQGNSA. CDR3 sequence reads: CASSNDRSNIQYF. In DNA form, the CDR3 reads TGTGCCAGCAGCAACGACAGGTCCAACATTCAGTACTTC.

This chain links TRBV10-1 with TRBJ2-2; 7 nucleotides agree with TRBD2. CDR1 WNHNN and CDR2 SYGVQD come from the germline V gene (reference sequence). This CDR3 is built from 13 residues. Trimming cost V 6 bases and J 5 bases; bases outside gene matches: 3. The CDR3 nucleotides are TGCGCCAGCAGCCCCGGGGGGACCGGGGAGCTGTTTTTT. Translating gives CASSPGGTGELFF.

CDR3 region: CASGGGAIYNEQFF. CDR3 coding DNA: TGTGCCAGCGGGGGAGGGGCGATCTACAATGAGCAGTTCTTC. The chain combines TRBV7-2 with TRBJ2-1; 7 bases agree with TRBD2. Germline CDR1 is SGHTA and CDR2 is FQGNSA. This CDR3 is built from 14 residues. V dropped 8 bases and J dropped 3; count of bases not matched to a gene: 7.

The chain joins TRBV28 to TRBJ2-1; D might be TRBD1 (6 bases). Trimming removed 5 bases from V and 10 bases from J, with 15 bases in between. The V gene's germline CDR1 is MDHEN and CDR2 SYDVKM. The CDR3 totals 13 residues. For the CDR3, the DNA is TGTGCCAGCAGTACGCACAGGGCTAGGGAGCAGTTCTTC. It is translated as CASSTHRAREQFF. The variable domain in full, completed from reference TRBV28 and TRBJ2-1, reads DVKVTQSSRYLVKRTGEKVFLECVQDMDHENMFWYRQDPGLGLRLIYFSYDVKMKEKGDIPEGYSVSREKKERFSLILESASTNQTSMYLCASSTHRAREQFFGPGTRLTVL.

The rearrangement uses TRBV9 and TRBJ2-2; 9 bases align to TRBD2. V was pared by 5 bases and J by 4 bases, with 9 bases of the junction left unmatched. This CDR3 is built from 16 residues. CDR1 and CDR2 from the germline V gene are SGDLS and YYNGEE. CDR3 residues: CASSLGSGRPTGELFF. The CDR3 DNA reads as TGTGCCAGCAGTCTGGGGAGCGGGAGGCCCACCGGGGAGCTGTTTTTT.

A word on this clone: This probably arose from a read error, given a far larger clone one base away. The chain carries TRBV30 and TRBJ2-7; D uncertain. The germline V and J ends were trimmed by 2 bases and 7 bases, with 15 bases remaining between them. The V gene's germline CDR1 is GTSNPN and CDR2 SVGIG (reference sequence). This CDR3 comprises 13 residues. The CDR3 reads CAWSITTPGEQYF. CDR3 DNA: TGTGCCTGGAGTATTACTACCCCGGGTGAGCAGTACTTC. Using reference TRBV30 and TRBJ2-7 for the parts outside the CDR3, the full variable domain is SQTIHQWPATLVQPVGSPLSLECTVEGTSNPNLYWYRQAAGRGLQLLFYSVGIGQISSEVPQNLSASRPQDRQFILSSKKLLLSDSGFYLCAWSITTPGEQYFGPGTRLTVT.

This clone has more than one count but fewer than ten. The CDR3 nucleotides read TGTGCCAGCAGCTTTGGGGACCAGGCCACTGAAGCTTTCTTT. Residues: CASSFGDQATEAFF. The J gene is TRBJ1-1, the V gene TRBV7-8; possibly TRBD1 for D (5 bases). There are 14 residues in the CDR3. The germline gives CDR1 SGHVS, CDR2 FQNEAQ. With 3 bases removed from V and 4 bases from J, the gap between germline ends came to 12 bases.

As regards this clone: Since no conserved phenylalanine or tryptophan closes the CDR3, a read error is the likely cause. In DNA, the CDR3 is TGTGCCTGGAGAGGAGTTTTGGCTAGCGGCTCCTACGAGCAGTACCTC. It specifies CAWRGVLASGSYEQYL. This rearrangement joins TRBV30 to TRBJ2-7; 7 nucleotides agree with TRBD2. The CDR3 extends over 16 amino acids. The ends lost 3 bases at V and 0 bases at J; junction bases unmatched: 11. Germline CDR1 and CDR2: GTSNPN and SVGIG (reference sequence).

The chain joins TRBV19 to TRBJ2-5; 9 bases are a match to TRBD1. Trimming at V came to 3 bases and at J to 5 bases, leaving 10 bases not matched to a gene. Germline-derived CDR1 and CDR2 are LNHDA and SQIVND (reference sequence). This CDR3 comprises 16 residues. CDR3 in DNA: TGTGCCAGTAGTATTAGTTGGACAGGGGTTACGGAGACCCAGTACTTC. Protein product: CASSISWTGVTETQYF.

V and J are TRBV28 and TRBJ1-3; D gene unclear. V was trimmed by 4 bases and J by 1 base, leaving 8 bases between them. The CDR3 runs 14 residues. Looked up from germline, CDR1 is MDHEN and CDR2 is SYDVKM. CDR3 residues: CASSSPLSGNTIYF. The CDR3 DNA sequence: TGTGCCAGCAGTTCCCCCCTATCTGGAAACACCATATATTTT. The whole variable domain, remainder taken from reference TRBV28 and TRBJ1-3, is DVKVTQSSRYLVKRTGEKVFLECVQDMDHENMFWYRQDPGLGLRLIYFSYDVKMKEKGDIPEGYSVSREKKERFSLILESASTNQTSMYLCASSSPLSGNTIYFGEGSWLTVV.

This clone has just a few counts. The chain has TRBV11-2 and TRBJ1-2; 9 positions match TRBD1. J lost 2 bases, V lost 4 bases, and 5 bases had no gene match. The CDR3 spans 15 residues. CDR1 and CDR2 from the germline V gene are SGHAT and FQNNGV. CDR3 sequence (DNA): TGTGCCAGCAGCTCCCTGGGACAGGGCAACTATGGCTACACCTTC. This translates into CASSSLGQGNYGYTF.

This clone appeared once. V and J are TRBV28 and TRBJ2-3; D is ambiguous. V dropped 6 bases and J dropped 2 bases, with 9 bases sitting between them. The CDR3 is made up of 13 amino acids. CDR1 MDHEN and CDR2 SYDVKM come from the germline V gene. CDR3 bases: TGTGCCAGCAGCACGACGGACACAGATACGCAGTATTTT. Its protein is CASSTTDTDTQYF.